This T cell receptor (beta chain) derives from a study of T cells after yellow fever vaccination. Overall study: The authors prepared low-cell-number fractions using SMART-Seq v4 Ultra Low Input. General study findings and limits: Among all clonotypes, a small share was observed in both CD4 and CD8 compartments.

Remarks on this clonotype: The antigen is unknown.

TCR cDNA was made by 5'RACE template switching, adding a universal primer site and UMIs. TCRdb re-called the 5' RACE reads with MiXCR, one entry per CDR3 protein. The sample has approximately 580,000 distinct CDR3 sequences, roughly a sixth seen once. Germline-derived CDR1 and CDR2 are SEHNR and FQNEAQ (reference sequence). The CDR3 has 14 residues. Trimming took off 5 bases at V and 4 bases at J, with 13 bases between the two ends. The source material was PBMCs, sampled 5 to 6 days after the first yellow fever vaccination. This chain uses TRBV7-9 with TRBJ2-3; TRBD1 might be the D (6 bases). The TCR originated in a man between 18 and 29 years old who received the YFV17D yellow fever vaccine. This CDR3 is CASSLRQAPDTQYF. CDR3 in DNA: TGTGCCAGCAGCCTACGACAGGCCCCAGATACGCAGTATTTT. Complete variable domain (other parts from reference TRBV7-9 and TRBJ2-3): DTGVSQNPRHKITKRGQNVTFRCDPISEHNRLYWYRQTLGQGPEFLTYFQNEAQLEKSRLLSDRFSAERPKGSFSTLEIQRTEQGDSAMYLCASSLRQAPDTQYFGPGTRLTVL.